The clone carrying this TCR beta chain was picked up a small number of times. The antigen is undetermined. V shed 5 bases and J shed 1 base, with 6 bases lying between them. The germline CDR1 and CDR2 sequences are KGHSH and LQKENI. This CDR3 comprises 13 residues. Assay used: immunoSEQ multiplex PCR; TCRdb lists only in-frame clones, some missing. The sample records 100,000 to 150,000 clones, about 93% being singletons. The sample originates from a study of OX40 agonist ivuxolimab in advanced cancers. The wider study: Patients were treated with ivuxolimab, an agonistic anti-OX40 (CD134) antibody. Hepatocellular carcinoma, melanoma, renal cell or head and neck cancer was diagnosed in the dose-escalation patients.

General study results and limits: Among the least clonally expanded were partial responders at 0.1-3.0 mg/kg.

The rearrangement joins TRBV18 to TRBJ1-5; D is uncertain. The TCR was taken from an adult with an advanced solid tumor such as melanoma, head and neck, liver or kidney cancer. The specimen was CD4+ or CD8+ T cells sorted from blood, collected in a trial of the OX40 agonist ivuxolimab. CDR3 amino acids: CASSADSNQPQHF. The CDR3 coding sequence is TGTGCCAGCTCAGCTGACAGCAATCAGCCCCAGCATTTT.